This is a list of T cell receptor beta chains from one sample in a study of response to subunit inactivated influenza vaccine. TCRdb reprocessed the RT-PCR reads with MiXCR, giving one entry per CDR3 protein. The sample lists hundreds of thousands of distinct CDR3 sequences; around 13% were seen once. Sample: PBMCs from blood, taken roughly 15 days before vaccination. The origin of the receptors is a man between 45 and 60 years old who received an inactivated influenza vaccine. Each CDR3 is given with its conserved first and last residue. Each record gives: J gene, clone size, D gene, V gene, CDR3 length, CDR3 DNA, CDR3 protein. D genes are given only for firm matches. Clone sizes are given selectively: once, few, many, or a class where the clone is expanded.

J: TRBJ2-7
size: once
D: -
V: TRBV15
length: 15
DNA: TGTGCCACCAGCAGAGACCTAGACTCGGCCTACGAGCAGTACTTC
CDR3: CATSRDLDSAYEQYF

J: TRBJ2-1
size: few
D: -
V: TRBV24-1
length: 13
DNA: TGTGCCACCAGTGATTTGGGCGGGAATGAGCAGTTCTTC
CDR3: CATSDLGGNEQFF

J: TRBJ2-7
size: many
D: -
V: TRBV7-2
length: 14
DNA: TGTGCCAGCAGCTTAGAGCAGGGCTCCTACGAGCAGTACTTC
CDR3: CASSLEQGSYEQYF

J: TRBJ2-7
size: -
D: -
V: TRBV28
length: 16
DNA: TGTGCCAGCAGTCCCCAGGTGGGGCGCGGGTCCTACGAGCAGTACTTC
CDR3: CASSPQVGRGSYEQYF

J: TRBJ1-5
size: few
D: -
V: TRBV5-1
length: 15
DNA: TGCGCCAGCAGCCCAATCGGGGACGGGAATCAGCCCCAGCATTTT
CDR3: CASSPIGDGNQPQHF

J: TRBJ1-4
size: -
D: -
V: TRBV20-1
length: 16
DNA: TGCAGTGCTAGCAGGCGGGGAGGGGTCACTAATGAAAAACTGTTTTTT
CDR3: CSASRRGGVTNEKLFF

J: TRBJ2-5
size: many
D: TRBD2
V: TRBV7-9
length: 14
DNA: TGTGCCAGCAGCCTCCGGGACTACGAAGAGACCCAGTACTTC
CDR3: CASSLRDYEETQYF

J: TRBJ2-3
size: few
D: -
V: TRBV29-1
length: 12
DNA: TGCAGCGTTGCGACAGACACAGATACGCAGTATTTT
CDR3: CSVATDTDTQYF

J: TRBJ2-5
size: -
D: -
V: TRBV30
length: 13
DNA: TGTGCCGGACGCGGGCAGCTCCAAGAGACCCAGTACTTC
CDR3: CAGRGQLQETQYF

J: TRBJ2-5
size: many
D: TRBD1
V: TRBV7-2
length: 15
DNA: TGTGCCAGCAGCCGATCGGGACAGAGCCAAGAGACCCAGTACTTC
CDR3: CASSRSGQSQETQYF

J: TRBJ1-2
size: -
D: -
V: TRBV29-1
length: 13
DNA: TGCAGCGTTCTAGGACCGCTCGAGTATGGCTACACCTTC
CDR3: CSVLGPLEYGYTF

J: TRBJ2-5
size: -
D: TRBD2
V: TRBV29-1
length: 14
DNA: TGCAGCGTTACCAGGACTAGCGGGCAAGAGACCCAGTACTTC
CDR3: CSVTRTSGQETQYF

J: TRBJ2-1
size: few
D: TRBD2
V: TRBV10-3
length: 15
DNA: TGTGCCATCGGAGGACTAGCGGGAGGAGGCGATGAGCAGTTCTTC
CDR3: CAIGGLAGGGDEQFF

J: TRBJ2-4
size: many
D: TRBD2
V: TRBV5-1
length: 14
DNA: TGCGCCAGCAGCCCCGGGGGGGCCAAAAACATTCAGTACTTC
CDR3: CASSPGGAKNIQYF

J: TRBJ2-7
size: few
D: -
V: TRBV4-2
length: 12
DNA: TGTGCCAGCAGCCAAGATCGTGGGGAGCAGTACTTC
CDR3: CASSQDRGEQYF

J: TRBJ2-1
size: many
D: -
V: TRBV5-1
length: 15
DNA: TGCGCCAGCAGCTTGGCCGCGGGAAGCTACAATGAGCAGTTCTTC
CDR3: CASSLAAGSYNEQFF

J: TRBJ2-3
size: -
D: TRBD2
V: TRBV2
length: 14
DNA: TGTGCCAGCAGGGCTAGCGGTAGCACAGATACGCAGTATTTT
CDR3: CASRASGSTDTQYF

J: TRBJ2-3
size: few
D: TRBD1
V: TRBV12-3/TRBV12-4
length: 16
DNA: TGTGCCAGCAGCCCCCTCGGGACAGGGGCTATGAATACGCAGTATTTT
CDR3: CASSPLGTGAMNTQYF

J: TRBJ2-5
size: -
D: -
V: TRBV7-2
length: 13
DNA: TGTGCCAGCAGCTTAGTGAATCAAGAGACCCAGTACTTC
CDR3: CASSLVNQETQYF

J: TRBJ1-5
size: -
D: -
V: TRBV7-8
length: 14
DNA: TGTGCCAGCAGCTTAGTTGGGGAGGTTCAGCCCCAGCATTTT
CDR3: CASSLVGEVQPQHF

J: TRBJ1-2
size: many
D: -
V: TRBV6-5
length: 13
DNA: TGTGCCAGCAGTTACTTCTCAGGGTCGGGCTACACCTTC
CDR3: CASSYFSGSGYTF

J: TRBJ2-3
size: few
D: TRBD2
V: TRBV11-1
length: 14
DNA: TGTGCCAGCAGCCAAGGACTAGAAACAGATACGCAGTATTTT
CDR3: CASSQGLETDTQYF

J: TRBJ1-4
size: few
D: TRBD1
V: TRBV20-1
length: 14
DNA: TGCAGTGCTAGCAACAGGGGGCGCATAGAAAAACTGTTTTTT
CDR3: CSASNRGRIEKLFF

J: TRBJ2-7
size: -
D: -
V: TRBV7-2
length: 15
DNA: TGTGCCAGCAGCCCGCCGGGGGGCCACTCCTACGAGCAGTACTTC
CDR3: CASSPPGGHSYEQYF

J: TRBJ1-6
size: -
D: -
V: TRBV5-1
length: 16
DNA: TGCGCCAGCAGCTTGGCCAACTCTGGGCTGAATTCACCCCTCCACTTT
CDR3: CASSLANSGLNSPLHF

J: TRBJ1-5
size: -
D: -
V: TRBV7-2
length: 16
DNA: TGTGCCAGCAGCCCGGGGGGCGGGGGGCGAAATCAGCCCCAGCATTTT
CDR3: CASSPGGGGRNQPQHF

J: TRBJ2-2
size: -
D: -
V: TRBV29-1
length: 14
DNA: TGCAGCGTTGAAAGAGGGGGGGCCGCCGGGGAGCTGTTTTTT
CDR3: CSVERGGAAGELFF

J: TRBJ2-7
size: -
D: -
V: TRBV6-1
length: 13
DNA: TGTGCCAGCAGCGACCGGGACATTAACGAGCAGTACTTC
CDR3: CASSDRDINEQYF

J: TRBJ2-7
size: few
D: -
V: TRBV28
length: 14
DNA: TGTGCCAGCAGTTTCCCTCTTCGACTGTACGAGCAGTACTTC
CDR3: CASSFPLRLYEQYF

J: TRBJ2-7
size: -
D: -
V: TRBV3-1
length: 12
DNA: TGTGCCAGCAGCAAAGTTGGGGACGAGCAGTACTTC
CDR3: CASSKVGDEQYF

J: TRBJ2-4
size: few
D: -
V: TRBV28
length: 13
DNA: TGTGCCAGCGGCACAGGTATCAAAAACATTCAGTACTTC
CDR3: CASGTGIKNIQYF

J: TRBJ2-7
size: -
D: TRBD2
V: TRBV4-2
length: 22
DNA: TGTGCCAGCAGCCAAGATCGGGAGGTTTGGCGGAGTAGCAGCGGGAGGGACTACGAGCAGTACTTC
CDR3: CASSQDREVWRSSSGRDYEQYF

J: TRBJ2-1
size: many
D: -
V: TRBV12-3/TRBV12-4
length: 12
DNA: TGTGCCTCCTCGGGGGCGGACAATGAGCAGTTCTTC
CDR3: CASSGADNEQFF

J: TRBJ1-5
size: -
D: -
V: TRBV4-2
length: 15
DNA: TGTGCCAGCAGCCAAGCGGAGGCTAGCAATCAGCCCCAGCATTTT
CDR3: CASSQAEASNQPQHF

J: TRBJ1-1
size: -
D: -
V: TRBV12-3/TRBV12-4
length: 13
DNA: TGTGCCAGCAGTATCTCGTGGGGCACTGAAGCTTTCTTT
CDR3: CASSISWGTEAFF

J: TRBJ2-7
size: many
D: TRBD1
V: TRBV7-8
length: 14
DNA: TGTGCCAGCAGCTTAGGGACAGGGTTTTACGAGCAGTACTTC
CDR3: CASSLGTGFYEQYF

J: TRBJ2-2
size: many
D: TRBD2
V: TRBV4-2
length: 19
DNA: TGTGCCAGCAGCCAAGAGTCGCTAGCGGGGGGGCCTAGCACCGGGGAGCTGTTTTTT
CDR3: CASSQESLAGGPSTGELFF